These 25 T cell receptor beta chains were sequenced from one sample in a study of blood T cell repertoires in COVID-19. Generated by immunoSEQ multiplex PCR, the TCRdb table keeps only in-frame clones and is missing some. The sample consists of under 200,000 clones, 85% to 90% of them appearing once. The sample was peripheral blood. The receptors shown here come from a man aged 55 to 70 with COVID-19, enrolled during active disease.

The genes are TRBV11-2 and TRBJ1-2; 9 bases map to TRBD1. Germline CDR1 and CDR2: SGHAT and FQNNGV. J was trimmed by 7 bases and V by 5 bases; bases with no gene match: 11. There are 15 residues in the CDR3. The CDR3 coding sequence is TGTGCCAGCAGCCCACCTGGGGGGACAGGGACTGGCTACACCTTC. This gives the protein CASSPPGGTGTGYTF.

The genes are TRBV19 and TRBJ2-6; D is uncertain. Trimming removed 5 bases from V and 0 bases from J, with 8 bases in between. This CDR3 contains 15 residues. Per germline, CDR1 LNHDA and CDR2 SQIVND (reference sequence). CDR3 bases: TGTGCCAGTAGTCCGTCAGGCTCTGGGGCCAACGTCCTGACTTTC. It specifies CASSPSGSGANVLTF.

The V gene is TRBV5-6, the J gene TRBJ2-5, with a tentative D call TRBD2 (6 bases). Trimming removed 0 bases from V and 5 bases from J, with 20 bases in between. The CDR3 spans 17 residues. CDR1 and CDR2 from the germline V gene are SGHDT and YYEEEE. The CDR3 reads CASSLGLGGPLKETQYF. DNA of the CDR3: TGTGCCAGCAGCTTGGGTTTGGGAGGACCGCTCAAGGAGACCCAGTACTTC.

This clone was observed a single time. This chain joins TRBV6-6 and TRBJ2-2; possibly TRBD2 for D (6 bases). This CDR3 has 18 residues. Germline values: CDR1 MNHNY, CDR2 SVGAGI (reference sequence). The V end lost 5 bases, the J end lost 1 base, and 20 bases lay between the germline ends. CDR3 region: CASSPSAGGSGNTGELFF. The CDR3 DNA reads TGTGCCAGCAGTCCCAGCGCCGGGGGTAGCGGGAACACCGGGGAGCTGTTTTTT.

This clone appeared a single time. This chain connects TRBV9 to TRBJ2-7; possible D gene TRBD2, 5 bases. Deletions cut 2 bases from V and 2 bases from J, with 11 bases between. Germline V gene lookup returns CDR1 SGDLS and CDR2 YYNGEE. This CDR3 spans 14 amino acids. CDR3 nucleotides: TGTGCCAGCAGCGTGGACTTAAGCACCTACGAGCAGTACTTC. It specifies CASSVDLSTYEQYF.

The chain is built from TRBV19 and TRBJ2-2; 14 positions agree with TRBD2. Per germline, CDR1 LNHDA and CDR2 SQIVND (reference sequence). Germline trimming cut 6 bases from V and 6 bases from J; bases unmatched to any gene: 9. This CDR3 has 17 residues. The CDR3 sequence is CASRSWTSGGLAGELFF. Here the CDR3 DNA reads TGTGCCAGTAGAAGCTGGACTAGCGGGGGGTTGGCCGGGGAGCTGTTTTTT.

The CDR3 DNA is TGTGCCAGCAGCCGCTACGAGGCGCGGGGGGACGGTGAGCAGTTCTTC. It yields the protein CASSRYEARGDGEQFF. The chain has TRBV7-3 and TRBJ2-1, with 8 bases aligning to TRBD2. The CDR3 sequence is 16 residues long. CDR1 and CDR2 (germline): SGHTA, FQGTGA. V shed 5 bases and J 9 bases; nucleotides not matched to a gene: 15.

The chain uses TRBV4-1 and TRBJ2-5; D remains unclear. This CDR3 comprises 16 residues. V was trimmed by 4 bases and J by 2 bases, leaving 17 bases between them. The germline V gene has CDR1 MGHRA and CDR2 YSYEKL. The CDR3 DNA reads as TGCGCCAGCAGCCCTCGGGTCCCGCACGGTCAAGAGACCCAGTACTTC. Amino acid sequence: CASSPRVPHGQETQYF.

The chain is built from TRBV14 and TRBJ1-1, with a possible D match to TRBD1 (6 bases). Germline V lookup: CDR1 SGHDN, CDR2 FVKESK. This CDR3 region has 14 residues. The germline V and J ends were trimmed by 2 bases and 4 bases, with 11 bases remaining between them. The CDR3 is CASSQQGRGTEAFF. For the CDR3, the DNA is TGTGCCAGCAGCCAACAAGGCAGGGGCACTGAAGCTTTCTTT.

This chain uses TRBV19 with TRBJ1-1, with 11 bases that match TRBD1. Per germline, CDR1 LNHDA and CDR2 SQIVND (reference sequence). The CDR3 is made up of 14 amino acids. V lost 5 bases to trimming and J lost 11 bases; unmatched junction nucleotides: 10. The CDR3 nucleotides are TGTGCCAGTAGTTCTGGACAGGGGGCTGGGGCCGCTTTCTTT. Translation: CASSSGQGAGAAFF.

The V and J genes are TRBV6-5 and TRBJ1-2; 7 bases agree with TRBD1. The germline V gene has CDR1 MNHEY and CDR2 SVGAGI. J gave up 8 bases and V 8 bases, and 17 bases lay outside the gene matches. This CDR3 is built from 15 residues. The CDR3 region has the DNA TGTGCCAGCTACCAAAAAAGAACAGGGGAGGACGGCTACACCTTC. Translating it yields CASYQKRTGEDGYTF.

The chain recombines TRBV2 with TRBJ2-3; D perhaps matches TRBD1 (5 bases). Looked up from germline, CDR1 is SNHLY and CDR2 is FYNNEI. The CDR3 has 14 amino acids. V was cut by 6 bases and J by 6 bases, with 16 bases left in between. The CDR3 region has the DNA TGTGCCAGCAGCCGACAGACCTTTTGGGATACGCAGTATTTT. This encodes CASSRQTFWDTQYF.

The CDR3 region is CASSIAVSNSPLHF. The CDR3 coding sequence is TGTGCCAGTAGTATAGCGGTATCCAATTCACCCCTCCACTTT. V and J are TRBV19 and TRBJ1-6; D is ambiguous. The germline CDR1 and CDR2 sequences are LNHDA and SQIVND (reference sequence). V was clipped by 1 base and J by 7 bases, with 8 bases between them. The CDR3 is made up of 14 amino acids. The variable domain in full, with the rest retrieved from reference TRBV19 and TRBJ1-6, is DGGITQSPKYLFRKEGQNVTLSCEQNLNHDAMYWYRQDPGQGLRLIYYSQIVNDFQKGDIAEGYSVSREKKESFPLTVTSAQKNPTAFYLCASSIAVSNSPLHFGNGTRLTVT.

The J gene is TRBJ2-1, the V gene TRBV9; 13 bases map to TRBD2. The CDR3 consists of 18 residues. Germline-derived CDR1 and CDR2 are SGDLS and YYNGEE. With V trimmed by 1 base and J by 7 bases, 11 bases remained unmatched. Here the CDR3 DNA reads TGTGCCAGCAGCGTAACCGGACTAGCGGGGGACCAGGTGAATGAGCAGTTCTTC. It yields the protein CASSVTGLAGDQVNEQFF. Using reference TRBV9 and TRBJ2-1 for the parts outside the CDR3, the full variable domain is DSGVTQTPKHLITATGQRVTLRCSPRSGDLSVYWYQQSLDQGLQFLIQYYNGEERAKGNILERFSAQQFPDLHSELNLSSLELGDSALYFCASSVTGLAGDQVNEQFFGPGTRLTVL.

The DNA of the CDR3 is TGTGCCAGTACCTCCAAGCCGGGACTAGCGGGGGGATTAACCTACAATGAGCAGTTCTTC. It codes for CASTSKPGLAGGLTYNEQFF. The rearrangement links TRBV19 to TRBJ2-1; TRBD2 matches at 15 bases. Germline V CDR1 and CDR2: LNHDA, SQIVND (reference sequence). CDR3 length: 20 amino acids. With V trimmed by 7 bases and J by 2 bases, 15 bases remained unmatched.

This rearrangement joins TRBV7-2 to TRBJ2-1, with TRBD2 matching over 7 bases. J lost 5 bases, V lost 5 bases, and 12 bases had no gene match. The CDR3 spans 16 residues. Germline V lookup: CDR1 SGHTA, CDR2 FQGNSA. As DNA, the CDR3 is TGTGCCAGCAGCCCAGATCTAGCGGCGGCGGACAATGAGCAGTTCTTC. Residues: CASSPDLAAADNEQFF. The full variable domain, in which reference TRBV7-2 and TRBJ2-1 provide the parts outside the CDR3, is GAGVSQSPSNKVTEKGKDVELRCDPISGHTALYWYRQSLGQGLEFLIYFQGNSAPDKSGLPSDRFSAERTGGSVSTLTIQRTQQEDSAVYLCASSPDLAAADNEQFFGPGTRLTVL.

The chain combines TRBV29-1 with TRBJ1-1; 11 positions agree with TRBD1. Trimming took 7 bases from V and 0 from J; bases not matched to a gene: 4. The CDR3 is made up of 14 amino acids. Germline V gives CDR1 SQVTM, CDR2 ANQGSEA. CDR3 amino acids: CSGGTGGLNTEAFF. CDR3 in DNA: TGCAGCGGTGGGACAGGGGGACTGAACACTGAAGCTTTCTTT.

This chain connects TRBV4-3 to TRBJ1-2, with TRBD1 matching over 8 bases. Trimming at V came to 1 base and at J to 6 bases, leaving 7 bases not matched to a gene. CDR3 length: 15 residues. Germline lookup yields CDR1 LGHNA and CDR2 YSLEER. The chain's CDR3 is CASSQVSGGEDGYTF. The CDR3 DNA sequence: TGCGCCAGCAGCCAAGTCTCAGGGGGCGAGGATGGCTACACCTTC.

This CDR3 is CASATSKAYNEQFF. In DNA, the CDR3 is TGTGCCAGCGCGACTAGCAAAGCCTACAATGAGCAGTTCTTC. The chain employs TRBV6-6 and TRBJ2-1; 7 positions agree with TRBD2. Germline CDR1 MNHNY, CDR2 SVGAGI (reference sequence). The V segment lost 8 bases and the J segment 2 bases; nucleotides outside the gene matches: 6. This CDR3 spans 14 amino acids.

The chain has TRBV7-9 and TRBJ1-2; 7 nucleotides agree with TRBD1. The CDR3 is made up of 14 amino acids. V lost 4 bases, J lost 5 bases, and 7 bases stayed unmatched. The germline V gene encodes CDR1 SEHNR and CDR2 FQNEAQ (reference sequence). As DNA, the CDR3 is TGTGCCAGCAGCTCTCGGGACAGTTCATATGGCTACACCTTC. As protein: CASSSRDSSYGYTF.

The rearrangement uses TRBV5-1 and TRBJ2-7; 7 bases map to TRBD1. The CDR3 covers 15 residues. The germline gives CDR1 SGHRS, CDR2 YFSETQ. The V and J ends lost 4 bases and 6 bases, in that order; junction bases with no gene match: 13. CDR3 sequence: CASSTGQPSRSEQYF. The CDR3 DNA is TGCGCCAGCAGCACGGGACAGCCCTCCAGGTCCGAGCAGTACTTC.

The genes are TRBV15 and TRBJ1-6, with 7 bases identical to TRBD1. CDR1 LNHNV and CDR2 YYDKDF come from the germline V gene (reference sequence). The ends lost 1 base at V and 9 bases at J; junction bases unmatched: 15. The CDR3 covers 18 residues. The CDR3 DNA follows: TGTGCCACCAGCAGAGTTCAGGGGGACCGGCGCACATCTTCACCCCTCCACTTT. Amino acids: CATSRVQGDRRTSSPLHF. Full variable domain (rest looked up from reference TRBV15 and TRBJ1-6): DAMVIQNPRYQVTQFGKPVTLSCSQTLNHNVMYWYQQKSSQAPKLLFHYYDKDFNNEADTPDNFQSRRPNTSFCFLDIRSPGLGDTAMYLCATSRVQGDRRTSSPLHFGNGTRLTVT.

This clone was detected only once. The rearrangement joins TRBV6-4 to TRBJ2-6, with a possible D match to TRBD1 (6 bases). V lost 6 bases and J 0 bases, leaving 21 bases between the germline ends. Per the germline V gene, CDR1 is MRHNA and CDR2 is SNTAGT. This CDR3 is 19 amino acids long. The CDR3 region is CASRTPDSSLNSGANVLTF. The CDR3 region has the DNA TGTGCCAGCAGAACCCCGGACAGTTCACTTAACTCTGGGGCCAACGTCCTGACTTTC.

This clone was seen a single time. J is TRBJ2-1 and V is TRBV12-3 or TRBV12-4; maybe TRBD1 (6 bases). This CDR3 is 13 amino acids long. The V gene lost 3 bases and the J gene lost 9 bases, with 12 bases spanning the gap. The DNA of the CDR3 is TGTGCCAGCAGTTTTCCACAGGGTGGTGAGCAGTTCTTC. Its translation is CASSFPQGGEQFF.

The chain links TRBV5-6 to TRBJ1-1; D is possibly TRBD1 (6 bases). The CDR3 is 15 amino acids. Germline V CDR1 and CDR2: SGHDT, YYEEEE. Trimming took 4 bases from V and 5 from J, leaving 18 bases between them. The CDR3 loop reads CASSIRFGGRTEAFF. The CDR3 DNA reads TGTGCCAGCAGCATTCGATTCGGGGGGCGGACTGAAGCTTTCTTT.